The T cell receptor beta chain under discussion was sequenced for a study of blood T cells in healthy people across ages. Regarding the study as a whole: Relative to aged donors, long-lived donors carried more naive CD4+ cells and displayed higher diversity. In older individuals, TCR beta diversity per million T cells was lower, falling roughly linearly with age. Naive T cell percentage showed a strong correlation with the diversity of TCR beta.

To note about this clonotype: Its matching antigen is unknown.

V was cut by 7 bases and J by 3 bases, with 14 bases left in between. CDR3 length: 14 amino acids. Per-sample yields of isolated PBMCs were at least 6.5 million. The use of a sample-barcoded 5' primer and a J-beta primer mix characterized a second PCR of roughly 6 to 12 cycles. TCRdb fed the 5' RACE reads into MiXCR, producing one record per CDR3 protein. Of some 1.5 million distinct CDR3 sequences listed, 28% are singletons. The sequence was collected from a woman under 40 in good health. The rearrangement joins TRBV12-3 or TRBV12-4 to TRBJ2-3; D gene uncertain. The sequenced material came from blood. The CDR3 DNA follows: TGTGCCAGCAAACTGCCCGGGTATACAGATACGCAGTATTTT. Its translation is CASKLPGYTDTQYF.